Given below is one T cell receptor beta chain in context. The antigen remains unidentified. Between the trimmed V and J ends, which lost 4 bases and 7 bases, there was a span of 11 bases. The germline CDR1 and CDR2 sequences are SNHLY and FYNNEI. The CDR3 has 13 amino acids. Each CDR3 protein is one row after TCRdb ran MiXCR on the 5' RACE reads. Found here are some 730,000 distinct CDR3 sequences, about 20% of them singletons; the top ten hold under 15%. The data derive from a study of identical twins. Findings and caveats of the study: Zero-insertion findings could be partly confounded by invariant cells (MAIT and iNKT cells).

The same sample was also studied in work on T cells expressing NK-cell markers. This second study notes: Of the CD8+ T cell pool in 5 to 7 donors, roughly 1.0-7.0% was accounted for by dominant NKG2C+ clonotypes.

The chain combines TRBV2 with TRBJ1-5, with D uncertain. Sequencing was performed on PBMCs. The sequence derives from a woman between 18 and 29 years old in good health. In DNA form, the CDR3 reads TGTGCCAGCAGTGGAGAGGTAGACCAGCCCCAGCATTTT. As protein: CASSGEVDQPQHF. Using reference TRBV2 and TRBJ1-5 for the parts outside the CDR3, the full variable domain is EPEVTQTPSHQVTQMGQEVILRCVPISNHLYFYWYRQILGQKVEFLVSFYNNEISEKSEIFDDQFSVERPDGSNFTLKIRSTKLEDSAMYFCASSGEVDQPQHFGDGTRLSIL.